The T cell receptor beta chain described here comes from a study of blood T cell repertoires in COVID-19. The table came from immunoSEQ multiplex PCR; TCRdb's copy has only in-frame clones and leaves some out. The sample has hundreds of thousands of clones; 85% are singletons. The CDR3 length is 16 residues. V was clipped by 1 base and J by 1 base, with 10 bases between them. Germline V gives CDR1 LNHDA, CDR2 SQIVND (reference sequence). The genes are TRBV19 and TRBJ2-2, with a weak D call TRBD2 (5 bases). The sequence was obtained from a human donor in a cohort sampled during active COVID-19. Sequencing was done on a sample of peripheral blood. CDR3 amino acids: CASSIVGAGNTGELFF. The CDR3 region has the DNA TGTGCCAGTAGTATAGTGGGAGCAGGGAACACCGGGGAGCTGTTTTTT.